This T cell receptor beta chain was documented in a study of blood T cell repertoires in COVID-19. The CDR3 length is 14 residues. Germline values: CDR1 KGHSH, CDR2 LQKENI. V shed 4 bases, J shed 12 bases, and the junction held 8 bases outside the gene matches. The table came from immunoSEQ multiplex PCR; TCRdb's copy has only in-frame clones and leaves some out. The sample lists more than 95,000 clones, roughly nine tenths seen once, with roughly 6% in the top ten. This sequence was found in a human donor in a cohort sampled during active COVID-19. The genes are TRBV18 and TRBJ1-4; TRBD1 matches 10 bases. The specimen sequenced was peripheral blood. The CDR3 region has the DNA TGTGCCAGCTCACGCTCCGGGACAGGGGAAGAACTGTTTTTT. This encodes CASSRSGTGEELFF.